This T cell receptor beta chain was recorded in a study of blood T cell repertoires in COVID-19. Study background: Some COVID-19 samples were acute and others convalescent; all came from the United States, Italy and Spain. PBMCs, B-cell-depleted T cells, or T cells provided the cDNA or gDNA that made up the material.

The CDR3 extends over 14 amino acids. Trimming took off 4 bases at V and 1 base at J, with 11 bases between the two ends. CDR1 is SGDLS and CDR2 is YYNGEE in the germline V gene. Per the original data handling: Using reference gene primer amplification, nucleated cell counts were estimated. Produced via immunoSEQ multiplex PCR; TCRdb's table is partial and in-frame only. V, J and clone size are those of that table, while D and trimming were read from the DNA. The sample shows around 16,000 clones, approximately 85% of them seen only once. Only a few counts were recorded for this clone. The sequenced material came from peripheral blood. The sequence came from an older man with active or convalescent COVID-19. The chain couples TRBV9 to TRBJ1-2, with unresolved D. CDR3: CASSPQSNNYGYTF. The CDR3 coding sequence is TGTGCCAGCAGCCCACAGTCCAATAACTATGGCTACACCTTC.